These 4 T cell receptor beta chains share one sample of origin, sequenced in a study of blood T cells in healthy people across ages (dated by TCRdb to about 2015). The library was generated by 5' RACE. Reads for this sample came from an Illumina HiSeq 2500. A second PCR of about 7 to 12 cycles was run with a J-beta primer mix and a sample-barcoded 5' primer. TCRdb reanalyzed the raw reads on its own, using fastp at Q25 for trimming and MiXCR for clone calling, and kept in-frame beta chains. Rows merge per CDR3 protein into single entries with the most common DNA and genes. Recorded for this sample are approximately 810,000 distinct CDR3 sequences; around 30% of them occurred a single time. Of the sample, around a sixth is held by the ten largest clones. Specimen: blood. These receptors all stem from an elderly woman in good health.

At least ten counts were recorded for this clonotype. The CDR3 coding sequence is TGCAGTGCAAGGACAGGGGGGCGGACCCAGTACTTC. It encodes CSARTGGRTQYF. The chain recombines TRBV20-1 with TRBJ2-5; 10 bases fit TRBD1. CDR1 is DFQATT and CDR2 is SNEGSKA in the germline V gene (reference sequence). The CDR3 runs to 12 residues. V shed 6 bases and J 7 bases; nucleotides not matched to a gene: 5.

At least ten counts were recorded for this clonotype. This chain links TRBV7-2 with TRBJ1-1, with a weak D call TRBD1 (5 bases). This CDR3 has 14 amino acids. Looked up from germline, CDR1 is SGHTA and CDR2 is FQGNSA. Between the trimmed V and J ends, which lost 5 bases and 0 bases, there was a span of 10 bases. The DNA of the CDR3 is TGTGCCAGCAGCGTGATGACAGTGAACACTGAAGCTTTCTTT. Its protein product is CASSVMTVNTEAFF.

This clonotype was detected many times. CDR3 nucleotides: TGTGCCAGCAGCCGCCCGGGACAGGGGGATGAGCAGTTCTTC. Protein product: CASSRPGQGDEQFF. The J gene is TRBJ2-1, the V gene TRBV6-2 or TRBV6-3; 11 positions agree with TRBD1. CDR1 is MNHEY, CDR2 SVGEGT, per germline. The J segment lost 8 bases and the V segment lost 6 bases, leaving 6 bases of the junction unmatched. The CDR3 is 14 amino acids.

Notes on this clonotype: Germline is not matched at one junction end, which may reflect a read error. The chain carries TRBV28 and TRBJ2-1; TRBD1 matches 8 bases. This CDR3 has 17 residues. CDR1 is MDHEN and CDR2 is SYDVKM in the germline V gene. Written as DNA, the CDR3 is TGTGCCGGCAGTTTGGCTCAGGGGGCACCCTCCTACAATGAGCAGTTCTTC. Encoded protein: CAGSLAQGAPSYNEQFF.